This T cell receptor beta chain was observed in a study of blood T cell repertoires in COVID-19. Study-wide context: The analysed material was cDNA or gDNA that came from T cells, B-cell-depleted T cells, or PBMCs.

Per the authors' pipeline: By means of reference gene primer amplification, nucleated cell counts were estimated. Only in-frame clones appear in the TCRdb table, and some are missing; sequencing was by immunoSEQ multiplex PCR. That table supplies the V and J calls and clone size; D and trimming were determined from the DNA. The sample includes 150,000 to 200,000 clones, approximately 87% seen only once; the top ten take approximately 11%. Enrolled during active infection, Seattle patients were then followed longitudinally. The V gene's germline CDR1 is SGHAT and CDR2 FQNNGV. Trimming left V 2 bases short and J 1 base short, with 6 bases between. The CDR3 spans 13 residues. A few counts support this clone.

Material: peripheral blood. The receptor comes from a woman aged 55-69 years with COVID-19, enrolled during active disease. The chain employs TRBV11-2 and TRBJ2-7, with D unresolved. The CDR3 coding sequence is TGTGCCAGCAGCTTATTACGGTCCTACGAGCAGTACTTC. It codes for CASSLLRSYEQYF. Variable domain in full (rest from reference TRBV11-2 and TRBJ2-7): EAGVAQSPRYKIIEKRQSVAFWCNPISGHATLYWYQQILGQGPKLLIQFQNNGVVDDSQLPKDRFSAERLKGVDSTLKIQPAKLEDSAVYLCASSLLRSYEQYFGPGTRLTVT.